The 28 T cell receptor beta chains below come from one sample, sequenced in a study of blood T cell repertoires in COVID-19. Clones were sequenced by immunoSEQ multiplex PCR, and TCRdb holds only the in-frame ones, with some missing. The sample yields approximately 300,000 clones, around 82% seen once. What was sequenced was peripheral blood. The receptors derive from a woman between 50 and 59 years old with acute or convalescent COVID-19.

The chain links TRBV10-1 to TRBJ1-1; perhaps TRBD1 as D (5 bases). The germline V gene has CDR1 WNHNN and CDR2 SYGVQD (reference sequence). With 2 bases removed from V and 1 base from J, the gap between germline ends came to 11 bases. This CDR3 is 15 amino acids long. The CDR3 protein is CASSEGHRQNTEAFF. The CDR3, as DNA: TGCGCCAGCAGTGAGGGGCACAGGCAGAACACTGAAGCTTTCTTT.

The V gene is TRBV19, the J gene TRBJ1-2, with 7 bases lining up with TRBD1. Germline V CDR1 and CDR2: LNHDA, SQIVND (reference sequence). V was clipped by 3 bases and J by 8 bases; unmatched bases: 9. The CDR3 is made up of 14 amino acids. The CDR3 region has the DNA TGTGCCAGTAGTATCAGGCGACAGGGACGAGGCTACACCTTC. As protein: CASSIRRQGRGYTF.

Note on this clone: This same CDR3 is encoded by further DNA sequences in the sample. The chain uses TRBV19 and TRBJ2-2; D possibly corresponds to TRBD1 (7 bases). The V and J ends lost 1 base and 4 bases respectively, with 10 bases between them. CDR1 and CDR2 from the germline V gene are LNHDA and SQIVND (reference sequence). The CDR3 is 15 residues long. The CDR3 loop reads CASSIGQGGTGELFF. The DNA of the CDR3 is TGTGCCAGTAGTATAGGACAGGGAGGCACCGGGGAGCTGTTTTTT.

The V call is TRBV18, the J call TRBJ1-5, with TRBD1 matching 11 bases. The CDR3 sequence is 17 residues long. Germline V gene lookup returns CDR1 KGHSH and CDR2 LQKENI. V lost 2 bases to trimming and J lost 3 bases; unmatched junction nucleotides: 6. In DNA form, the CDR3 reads TGTGCCAGCTCACCAGGGACAGGGGGGCCAACCAATCAGCCCCAGCATTTT. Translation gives CASSPGTGGPTNQPQHF.

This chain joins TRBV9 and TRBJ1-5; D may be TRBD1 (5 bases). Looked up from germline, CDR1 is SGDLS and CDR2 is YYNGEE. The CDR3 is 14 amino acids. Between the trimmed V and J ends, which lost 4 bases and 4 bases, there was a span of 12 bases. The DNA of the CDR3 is TGTGCCAGCAGCCCCTGGGGGGAAAATCAGCCCCAGCATTTT. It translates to CASSPWGENQPQHF.

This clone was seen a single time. The CDR3 here is CASSPFSAGTGPGYNEQFF. CDR3 nucleotides: TGTGCCAGCTCACCTTTTAGCGCCGGGACAGGGCCGGGATACAATGAGCAGTTCTTC. The gene calls are TRBV18 and TRBJ2-1; 9 bases fit TRBD1. V was clipped by 3 bases and J by 4 bases; unmatched bases: 16. CDR3 length: 19 residues. Germline CDR1 reads KGHSH; CDR2 reads LQKENI.

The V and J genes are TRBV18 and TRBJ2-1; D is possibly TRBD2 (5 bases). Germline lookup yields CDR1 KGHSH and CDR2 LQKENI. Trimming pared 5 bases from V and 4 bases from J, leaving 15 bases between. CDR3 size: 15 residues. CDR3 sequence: CASSSVSSGYNEQFF. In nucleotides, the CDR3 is TGTGCCAGCTCATCAGTGTCGTCGGGATACAATGAGCAGTTCTTC. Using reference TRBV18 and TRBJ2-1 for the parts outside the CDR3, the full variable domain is NAGVMQNPRHLVRRRGQEARLRCSPMKGHSHVYWYRQLPEEGLKFMVYLQKENIIDESGMPKERFSAEFPKEGPSILRIQQVVRGDSAAYFCASSSVSSGYNEQFFGPGTRLTVL.

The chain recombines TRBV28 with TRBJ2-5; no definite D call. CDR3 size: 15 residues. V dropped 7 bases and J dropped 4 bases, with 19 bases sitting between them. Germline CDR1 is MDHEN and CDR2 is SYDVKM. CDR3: CASNYLRGGGETQYF. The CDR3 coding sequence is TGTGCCAGCAACTACCTAAGAGGCGGTGGAGAGACCCAGTACTTC.

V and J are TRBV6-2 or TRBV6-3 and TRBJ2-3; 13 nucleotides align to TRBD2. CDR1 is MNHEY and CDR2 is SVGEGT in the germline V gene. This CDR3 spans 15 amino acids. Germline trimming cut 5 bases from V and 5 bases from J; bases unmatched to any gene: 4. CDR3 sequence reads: CASSRLAGGGDTQYF. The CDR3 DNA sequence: TGTGCCAGCAGTCGACTAGCGGGAGGAGGAGATACGCAGTATTTT.

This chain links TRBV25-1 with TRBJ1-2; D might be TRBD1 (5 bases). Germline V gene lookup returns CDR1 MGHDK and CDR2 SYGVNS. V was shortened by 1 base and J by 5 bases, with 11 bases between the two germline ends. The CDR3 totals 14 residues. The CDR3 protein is CASSELSAGYGYTF. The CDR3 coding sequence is TGTGCCAGCAGTGAATTGTCAGCAGGGTATGGCTACACCTTC.

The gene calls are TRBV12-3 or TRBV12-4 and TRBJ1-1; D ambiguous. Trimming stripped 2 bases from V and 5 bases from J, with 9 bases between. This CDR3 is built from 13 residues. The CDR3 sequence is CASSLLRGTEAFF. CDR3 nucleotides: TGTGCCAGCAGTTTACTCCGGGGAACTGAAGCTTTCTTT.

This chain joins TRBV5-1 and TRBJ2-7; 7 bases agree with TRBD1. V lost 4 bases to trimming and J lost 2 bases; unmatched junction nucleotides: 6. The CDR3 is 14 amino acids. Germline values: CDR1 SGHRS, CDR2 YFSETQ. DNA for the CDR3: TGCGCCAGCAGCATCCGACAGGGCCCCTACGAGCAGTACTTC. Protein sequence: CASSIRQGPYEQYF.

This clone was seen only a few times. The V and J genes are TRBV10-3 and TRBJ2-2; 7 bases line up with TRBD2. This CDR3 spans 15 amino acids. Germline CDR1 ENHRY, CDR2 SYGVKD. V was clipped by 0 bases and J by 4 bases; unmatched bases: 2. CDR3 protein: CAISESTSSTGELFF. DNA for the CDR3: TGTGCCATCAGTGAGTCGACTAGCTCCACCGGGGAGCTGTTTTTT.

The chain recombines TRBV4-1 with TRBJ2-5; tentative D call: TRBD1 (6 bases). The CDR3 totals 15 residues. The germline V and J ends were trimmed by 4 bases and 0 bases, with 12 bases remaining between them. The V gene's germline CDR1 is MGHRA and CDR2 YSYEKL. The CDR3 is CASSLRRDNQETQYF. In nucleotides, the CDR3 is TGCGCCAGCAGCCTCCGCCGGGACAACCAAGAGACCCAGTACTTC.

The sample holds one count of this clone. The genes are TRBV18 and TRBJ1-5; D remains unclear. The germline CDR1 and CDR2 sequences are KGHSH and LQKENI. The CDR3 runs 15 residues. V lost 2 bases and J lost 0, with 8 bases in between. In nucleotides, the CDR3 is TGTGCCAGCTCACCATCGTTCGGTAGCAATCAGCCCCAGCATTTT. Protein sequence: CASSPSFGSNQPQHF.

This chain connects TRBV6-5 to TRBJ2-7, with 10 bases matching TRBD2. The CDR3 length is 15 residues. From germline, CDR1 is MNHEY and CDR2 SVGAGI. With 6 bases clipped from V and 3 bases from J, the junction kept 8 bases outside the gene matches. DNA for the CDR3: TGTGCCAGCAGCTGGACTAGCGGTGGGATCTACGAGCAGTACTTC. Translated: CASSWTSGGIYEQYF.

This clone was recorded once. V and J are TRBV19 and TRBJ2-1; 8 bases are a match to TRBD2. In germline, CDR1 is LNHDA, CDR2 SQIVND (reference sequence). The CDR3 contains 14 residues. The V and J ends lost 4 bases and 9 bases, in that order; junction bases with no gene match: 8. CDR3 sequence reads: CASSTGGRLGEQFF. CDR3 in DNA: TGTGCCAGTAGTACGGGCGGGAGGCTCGGTGAGCAGTTCTTC.

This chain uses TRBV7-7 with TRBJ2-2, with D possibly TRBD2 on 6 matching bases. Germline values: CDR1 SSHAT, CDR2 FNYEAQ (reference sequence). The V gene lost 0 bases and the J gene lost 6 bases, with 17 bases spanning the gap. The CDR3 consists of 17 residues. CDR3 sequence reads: CASSLAQLAPEAGELFF. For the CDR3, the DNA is TGTGCCAGCAGCTTAGCCCAGCTAGCGCCAGAGGCCGGGGAGCTGTTTTTT.

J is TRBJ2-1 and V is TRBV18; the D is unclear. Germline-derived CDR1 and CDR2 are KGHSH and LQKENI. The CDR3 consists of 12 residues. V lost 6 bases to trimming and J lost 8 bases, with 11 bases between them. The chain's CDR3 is CASSQTRDEQFF. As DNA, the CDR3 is TGTGCCAGCTCCCAGACTCGGGATGAGCAGTTCTTC.

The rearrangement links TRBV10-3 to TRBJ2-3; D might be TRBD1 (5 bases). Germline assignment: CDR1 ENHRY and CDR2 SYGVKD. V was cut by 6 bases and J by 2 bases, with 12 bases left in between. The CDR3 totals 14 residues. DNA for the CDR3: TGTGCCATCAGAAGTAAGGGGCTCACAGATACGCAGTATTTT. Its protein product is CAIRSKGLTDTQYF.

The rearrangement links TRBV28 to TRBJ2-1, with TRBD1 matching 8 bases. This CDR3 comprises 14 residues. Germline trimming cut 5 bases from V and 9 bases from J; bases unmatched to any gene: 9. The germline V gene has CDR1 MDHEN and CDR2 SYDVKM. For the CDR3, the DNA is TGTGCCAGCAGTATTCACAGGGGGAATGGTGAGCAGTTCTTC. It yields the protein CASSIHRGNGEQFF.

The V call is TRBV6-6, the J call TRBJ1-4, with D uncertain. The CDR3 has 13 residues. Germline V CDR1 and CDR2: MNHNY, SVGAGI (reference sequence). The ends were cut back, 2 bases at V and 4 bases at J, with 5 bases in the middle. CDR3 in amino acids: CASSYQDNEKLFF. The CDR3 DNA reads TGTGCCAGCAGTTACCAGGATAATGAAAAACTGTTTTTT.

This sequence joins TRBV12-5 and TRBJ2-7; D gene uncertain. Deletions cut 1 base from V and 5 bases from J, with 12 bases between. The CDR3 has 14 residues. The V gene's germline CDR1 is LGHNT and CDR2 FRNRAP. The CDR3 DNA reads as TGTGCTAGTGGTTTGGGTCTAGGAACGGACGAGCAGTACTTC. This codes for CASGLGLGTDEQYF. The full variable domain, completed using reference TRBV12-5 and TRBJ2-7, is DARVTQTPRHKVTEMGQEVTMRCQPILGHNTVFWYRQTMMQGLELLAYFRNRAPLDDSGMPKDRFSAEMPDATLATLKIQPSEPRDSAVYFCASGLGLGTDEQYFGPGTRLTVT.

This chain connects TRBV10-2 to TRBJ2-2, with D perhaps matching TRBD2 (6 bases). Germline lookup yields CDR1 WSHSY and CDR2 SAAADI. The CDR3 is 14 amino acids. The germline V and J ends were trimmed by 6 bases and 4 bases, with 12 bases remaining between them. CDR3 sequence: CASRRGSPTGELFF. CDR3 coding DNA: TGCGCCAGCAGACGGGGGTCCCCCACCGGGGAGCTGTTTTTT.

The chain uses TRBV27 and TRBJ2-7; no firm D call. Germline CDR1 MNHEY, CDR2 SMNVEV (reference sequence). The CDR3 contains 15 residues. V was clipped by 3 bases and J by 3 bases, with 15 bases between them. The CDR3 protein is CASSLSPRGDYEQYF. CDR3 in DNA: TGTGCCAGCAGTTTGTCCCCCCGCGGAGACTACGAGCAGTACTTC.

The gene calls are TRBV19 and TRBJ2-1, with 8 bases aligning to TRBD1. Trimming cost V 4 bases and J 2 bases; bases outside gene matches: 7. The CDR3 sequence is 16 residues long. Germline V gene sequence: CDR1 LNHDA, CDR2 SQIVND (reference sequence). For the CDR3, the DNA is TGTGCCAGTAGTAAGGAGCCGACAGGGGCCTACAATGAGCAGTTCTTC. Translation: CASSKEPTGAYNEQFF.

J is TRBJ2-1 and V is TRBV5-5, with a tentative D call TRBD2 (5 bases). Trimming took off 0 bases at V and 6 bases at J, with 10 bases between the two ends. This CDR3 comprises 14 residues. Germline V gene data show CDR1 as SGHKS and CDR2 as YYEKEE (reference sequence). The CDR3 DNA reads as TGTGCCAGCAGCTTGGGACCCCGGGGCAATGAGCAGTTCTTC. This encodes CASSLGPRGNEQFF.

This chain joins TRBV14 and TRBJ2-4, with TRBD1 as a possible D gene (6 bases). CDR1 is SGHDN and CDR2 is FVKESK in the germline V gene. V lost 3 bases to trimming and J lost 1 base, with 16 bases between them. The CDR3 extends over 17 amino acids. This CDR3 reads CASSQTLARGAKNIQYF. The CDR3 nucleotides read TGTGCCAGCAGCCAGACTCTAGCTAGGGGGGCCAAAAACATTCAGTACTTC.